This TCR beta chain is drawn from a study of blood T cell repertoires in COVID-19. How the authors handled the data: Researchers report that nucleated cell counts were estimated from reference gene primer amplification. TCRdb's copy holds only in-frame clones and misses some; the assay was immunoSEQ multiplex PCR. V, J and clone size derive from that table, while D and trimming were established from the DNA sequence. Of 60,000 to 80,000 clones in the sample, roughly nine tenths were seen once. The sample comprised peripheral blood. This TCR was recovered from a woman aged 60 to 75 with COVID-19, enrolled during active disease.

The CDR3 DNA sequence: TGTGCCAGCAGCCCACGGGGGGAGACCCAGTACTTC. This gives the protein CASSPRGETQYF. J is TRBJ2-5 and V is TRBV6-5; the D gene is possibly TRBD2 (6 bases). Germline CDR1 and CDR2: MNHEY and SVGAGI. V lost 6 bases, J lost 5 bases, and 10 bases lay in between. CDR3 length: 12 residues.